Sequencing of this TCR beta chain was carried out in a study of preoperative IRX-2 immunotherapy in early breast cancer. The CDR3 is made up of 12 amino acids. The germline V and J ends were trimmed by 4 bases and 2 bases, with 6 bases remaining between them. Germline V gene data show CDR1 as SGHNT and CDR2 as YYREEE (reference sequence). TCRdb keeps only in-frame clones here, not all; method: immunoSEQ multiplex PCR. This repertoire shows over 55,000 clones, approximately 94% found once; its top ten account for roughly 1.5%. Treatment of the sample: preoperative locoregional IRX-2 cytokine immunotherapy.

V usage is TRBV5-4 and J usage is TRBJ2-5; D gene ambiguous. The sequence was collected from a human donor with breast cancer. This sample was gathered from a patient treated with IRX-2 immunotherapy. In DNA, the CDR3 is TGTGCCAGCAGCCTCATACAAGAGACCCAGTACTTC. Its translation: CASSLIQETQYF.